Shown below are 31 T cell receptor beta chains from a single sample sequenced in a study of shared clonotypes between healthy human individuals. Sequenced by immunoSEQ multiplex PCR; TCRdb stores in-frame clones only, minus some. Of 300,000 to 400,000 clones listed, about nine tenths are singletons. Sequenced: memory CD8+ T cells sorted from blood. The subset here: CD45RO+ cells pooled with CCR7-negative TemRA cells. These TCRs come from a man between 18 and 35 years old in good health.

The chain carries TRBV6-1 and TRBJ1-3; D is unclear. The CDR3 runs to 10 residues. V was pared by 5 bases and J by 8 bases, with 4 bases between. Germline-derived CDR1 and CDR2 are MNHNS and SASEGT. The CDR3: CASSSYTIYF. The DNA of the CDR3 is TGTGCCAGCAGTAGTTACACCATATATTTT.

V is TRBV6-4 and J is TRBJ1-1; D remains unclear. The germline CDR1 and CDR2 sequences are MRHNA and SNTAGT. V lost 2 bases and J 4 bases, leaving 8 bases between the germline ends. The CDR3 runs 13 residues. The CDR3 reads CASSDVWGTEAFF. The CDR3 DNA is TGTGCCAGCAGTGACGTGTGGGGCACTGAAGCTTTCTTT.

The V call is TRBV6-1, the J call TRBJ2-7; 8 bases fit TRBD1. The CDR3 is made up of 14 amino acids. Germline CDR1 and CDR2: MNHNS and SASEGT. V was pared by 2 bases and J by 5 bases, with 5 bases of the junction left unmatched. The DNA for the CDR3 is TGTGCCAGCAGTGAAAGGACAGGGAACGACGAGCAGTACTTC. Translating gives CASSERTGNDEQYF.

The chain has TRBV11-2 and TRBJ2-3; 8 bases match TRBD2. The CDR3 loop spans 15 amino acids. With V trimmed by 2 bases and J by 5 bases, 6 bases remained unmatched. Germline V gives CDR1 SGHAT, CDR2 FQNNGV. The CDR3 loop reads CASSLLRGGIDTQYF. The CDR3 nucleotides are TGTGCCAGCAGCTTACTCCGGGGGGGTATAGATACGCAGTATTTT.

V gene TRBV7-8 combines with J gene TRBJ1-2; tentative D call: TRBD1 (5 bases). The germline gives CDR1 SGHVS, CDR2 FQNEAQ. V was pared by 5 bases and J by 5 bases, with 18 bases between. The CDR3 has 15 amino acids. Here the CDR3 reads CASSDSGGSGYGYTF. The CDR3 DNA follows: TGTGCCAGCAGCGATTCCGGGGGTTCAGGATATGGCTACACCTTC. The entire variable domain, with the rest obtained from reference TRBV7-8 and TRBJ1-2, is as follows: GAGVSQSPRYKVAKRGQDVALRCDPISGHVSLFWYQQALGQGPEFLTYFQNEAQLDKSGLPSDRFFAERPEGSVSTLKIQRTQQEDSAVYLCASSDSGGSGYGYTFGSGTRLTVV.

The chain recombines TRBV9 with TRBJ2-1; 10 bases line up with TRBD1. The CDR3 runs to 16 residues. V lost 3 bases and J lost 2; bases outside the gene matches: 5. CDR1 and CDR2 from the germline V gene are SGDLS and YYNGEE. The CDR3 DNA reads TGTGCCAGCAGCGACTTGACAGGGGGCGCCTACAATGAGCAGTTCTTC. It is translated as CASSDLTGGAYNEQFF.

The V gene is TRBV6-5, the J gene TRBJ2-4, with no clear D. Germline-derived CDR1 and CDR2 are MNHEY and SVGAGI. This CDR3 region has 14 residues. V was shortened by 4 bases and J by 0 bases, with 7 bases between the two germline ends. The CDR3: CASSSTLAKNIQYF. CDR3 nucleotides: TGTGCCAGCAGTTCGACACTAGCCAAAAACATTCAGTACTTC.

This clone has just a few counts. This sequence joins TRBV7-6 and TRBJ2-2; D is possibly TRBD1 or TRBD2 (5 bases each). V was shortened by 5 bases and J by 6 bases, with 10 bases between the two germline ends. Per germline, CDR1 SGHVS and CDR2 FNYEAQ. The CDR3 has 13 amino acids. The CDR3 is CASSLEGPGELFF. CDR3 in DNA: TGTGCCAGCAGCCTAGAGGGGCCCGGGGAGCTGTTTTTT.

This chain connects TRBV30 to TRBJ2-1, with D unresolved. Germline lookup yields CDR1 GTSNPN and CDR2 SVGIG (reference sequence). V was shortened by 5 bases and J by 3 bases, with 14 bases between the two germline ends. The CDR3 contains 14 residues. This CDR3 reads CAWQDPRYYNEQFF. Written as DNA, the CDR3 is TGTGCCTGGCAAGACCCCCGTTACTACAATGAGCAGTTCTTC.

CDR3 region: CASSQDPGPGLAEGSSYEQYF. CDR3 DNA: TGCGCCAGCAGCCAAGATCCAGGGCCAGGACTAGCGGAGGGTTCCTCCTACGAGCAGTACTTC. The J gene is TRBJ2-7, the V gene TRBV4-1, with 10 positions matching TRBD2. Germline V CDR1 and CDR2: MGHRA, YSYEKL. V shed 0 bases, J shed 0 bases, and the junction held 17 bases outside the gene matches. The CDR3 contains 21 residues.

The CDR3 here is CAWSLGTTLREQYF. CDR3 nucleotide sequence: TGTGCCTGGTCCCTAGGGACAACACTACGAGAACAGTACTTC. The chain couples TRBV30 to TRBJ2-7; TRBD1 might be the D (6 bases). Germline-derived CDR1 and CDR2 are GTSNPN and SVGIG (reference sequence). This CDR3 region has 14 residues. Deletions cut 5 bases from V and 10 bases from J, with 24 bases between.

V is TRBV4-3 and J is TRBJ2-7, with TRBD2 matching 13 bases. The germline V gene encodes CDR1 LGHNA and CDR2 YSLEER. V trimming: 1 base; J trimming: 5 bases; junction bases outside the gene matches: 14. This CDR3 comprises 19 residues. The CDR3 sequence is CASSQGTLRLAGGIHEQYF. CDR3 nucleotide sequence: TGCGCCAGCAGCCAAGGAACCCTCCGACTAGCGGGGGGTATCCACGAGCAGTACTTC.

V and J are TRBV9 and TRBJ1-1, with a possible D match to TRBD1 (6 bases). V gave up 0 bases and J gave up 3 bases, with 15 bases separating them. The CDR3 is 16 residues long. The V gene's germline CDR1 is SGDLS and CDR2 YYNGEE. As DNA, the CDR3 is TGTGCCAGCAGCGTAGGAAACAGGGAGGTGGACACTGAAGCTTTCTTT. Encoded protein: CASSVGNREVDTEAFF.

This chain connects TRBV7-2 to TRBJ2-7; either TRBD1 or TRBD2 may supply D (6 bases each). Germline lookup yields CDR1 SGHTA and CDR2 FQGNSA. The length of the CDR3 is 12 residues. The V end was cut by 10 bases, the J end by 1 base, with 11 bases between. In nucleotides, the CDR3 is TGTGCCACGGGGGCTAGTTCCTACGAGCAGTACTTC. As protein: CATGASSYEQYF.

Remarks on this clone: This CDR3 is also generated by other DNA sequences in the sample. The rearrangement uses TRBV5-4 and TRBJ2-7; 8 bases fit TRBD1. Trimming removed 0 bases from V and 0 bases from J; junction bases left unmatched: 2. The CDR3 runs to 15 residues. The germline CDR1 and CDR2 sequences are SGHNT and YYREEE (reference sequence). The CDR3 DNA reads TGTGCCAGCAGCTTGGGGCAGGGGGCCTCCTACGAGCAGTACTTC. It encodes CASSLGQGASYEQYF. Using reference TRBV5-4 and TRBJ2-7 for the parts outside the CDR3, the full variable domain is ETGVTQSPTHLIKTRGQQVTLRCSSQSGHNTVSWYQQALGQGPQFIFQYYREEENGRGNFPPRFSGLQFPNYSSELNVNALELDDSALYLCASSLGQGASYEQYFGPGTRLTVT.

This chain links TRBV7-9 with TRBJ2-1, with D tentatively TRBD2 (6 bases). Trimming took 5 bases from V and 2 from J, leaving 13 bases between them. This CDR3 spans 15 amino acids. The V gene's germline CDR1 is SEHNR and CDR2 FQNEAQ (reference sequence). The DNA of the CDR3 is TGTGCCAGCAGCCCGAGACTAGTGGCCTACAATGAGCAGTTCTTC. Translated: CASSPRLVAYNEQFF.

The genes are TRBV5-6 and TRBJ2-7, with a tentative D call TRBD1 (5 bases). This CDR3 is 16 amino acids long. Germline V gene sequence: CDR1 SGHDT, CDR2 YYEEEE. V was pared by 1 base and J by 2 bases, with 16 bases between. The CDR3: CASSLLLGVFAYEQYF. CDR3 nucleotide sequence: TGTGCCAGCAGCTTGTTGTTAGGGGTATTTGCCTACGAGCAGTACTTC.

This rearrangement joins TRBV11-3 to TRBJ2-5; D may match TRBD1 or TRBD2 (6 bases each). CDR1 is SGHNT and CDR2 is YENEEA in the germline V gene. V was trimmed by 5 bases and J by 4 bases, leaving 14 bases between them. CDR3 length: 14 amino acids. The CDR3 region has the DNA TGTGCCAGCAGCGTAGGGGGGCATGGAGAGACCCAGTACTTC. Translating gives CASSVGGHGETQYF.

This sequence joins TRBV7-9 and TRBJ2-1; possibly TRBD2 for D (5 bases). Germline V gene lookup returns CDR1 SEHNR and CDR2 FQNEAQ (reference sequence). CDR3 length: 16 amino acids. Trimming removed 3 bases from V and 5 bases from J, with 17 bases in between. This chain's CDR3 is CASSFLGPSFHNEQFF. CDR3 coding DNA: TGTGCCAGCAGCTTCCTAGGTCCTAGCTTCCACAATGAGCAGTTCTTC. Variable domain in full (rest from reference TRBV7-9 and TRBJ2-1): DTGVSQNPRHKITKRGQNVTFRCDPISEHNRLYWYRQTLGQGPEFLTYFQNEAQLEKSRLLSDRFSAERPKGSFSTLEIQRTEQGDSAMYLCASSFLGPSFHNEQFFGPGTRLTVL.

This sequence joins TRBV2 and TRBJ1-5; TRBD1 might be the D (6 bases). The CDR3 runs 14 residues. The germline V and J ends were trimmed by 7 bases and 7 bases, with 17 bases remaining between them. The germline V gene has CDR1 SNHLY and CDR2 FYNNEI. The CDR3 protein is CASTILRGRQPQHF. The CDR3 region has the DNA TGTGCCAGCACTATCCTTCGGGGGCGCCAGCCCCAGCATTTT.

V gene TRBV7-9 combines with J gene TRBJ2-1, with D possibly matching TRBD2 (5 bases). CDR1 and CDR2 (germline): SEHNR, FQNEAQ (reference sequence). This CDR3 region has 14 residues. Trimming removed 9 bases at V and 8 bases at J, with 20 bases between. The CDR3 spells CASKNGEKDYEQFF. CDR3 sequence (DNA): TGTGCCAGTAAAAATGGGGAGAAGGATTATGAGCAGTTCTTC. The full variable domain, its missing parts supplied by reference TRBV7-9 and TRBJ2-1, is DTGVSQNPRHKITKRGQNVTFRCDPISEHNRLYWYRQTLGQGPEFLTYFQNEAQLEKSRLLSDRFSAERPKGSFSTLEIQRTEQGDSAMYLCASKNGEKDYEQFFGPGTRLTVL.

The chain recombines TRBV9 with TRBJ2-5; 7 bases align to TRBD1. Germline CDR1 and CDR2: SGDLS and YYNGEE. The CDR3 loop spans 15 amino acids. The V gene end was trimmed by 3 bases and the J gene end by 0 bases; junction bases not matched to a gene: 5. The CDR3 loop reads CASSGQGLYQETQYF. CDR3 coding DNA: TGTGCCAGCAGCGGACAGGGCTTGTACCAAGAGACCCAGTACTTC.

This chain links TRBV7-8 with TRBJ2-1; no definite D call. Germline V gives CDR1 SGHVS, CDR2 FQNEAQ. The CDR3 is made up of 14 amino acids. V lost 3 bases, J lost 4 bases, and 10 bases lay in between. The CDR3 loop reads CASSLVPRYNEQFF. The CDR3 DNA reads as TGTGCCAGCAGCTTGGTCCCTAGGTACAATGAGCAGTTCTTC.

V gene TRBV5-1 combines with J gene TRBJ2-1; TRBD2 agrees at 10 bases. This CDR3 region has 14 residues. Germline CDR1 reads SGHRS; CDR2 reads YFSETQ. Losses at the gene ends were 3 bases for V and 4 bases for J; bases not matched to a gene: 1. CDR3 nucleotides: TGCGCCAGCAGCTGGACTAGCGGTTACAATGAGCAGTTCTTC. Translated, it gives CASSWTSGYNEQFF.

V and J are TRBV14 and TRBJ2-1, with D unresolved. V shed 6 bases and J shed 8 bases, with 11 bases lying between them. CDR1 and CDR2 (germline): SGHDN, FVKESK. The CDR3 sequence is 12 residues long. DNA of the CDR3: TGTGCCAGCAGGGTCGCGGCCCATGAGCAGTTCTTC. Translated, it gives CASRVAAHEQFF.

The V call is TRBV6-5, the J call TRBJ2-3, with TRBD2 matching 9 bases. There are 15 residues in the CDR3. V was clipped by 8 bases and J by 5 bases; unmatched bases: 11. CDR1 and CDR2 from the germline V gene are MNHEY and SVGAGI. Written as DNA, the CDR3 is TGTGCCAGCGGCTCTCGCGGGAGGGCCTTAGATACGCAGTATTTT. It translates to CASGSRGRALDTQYF.

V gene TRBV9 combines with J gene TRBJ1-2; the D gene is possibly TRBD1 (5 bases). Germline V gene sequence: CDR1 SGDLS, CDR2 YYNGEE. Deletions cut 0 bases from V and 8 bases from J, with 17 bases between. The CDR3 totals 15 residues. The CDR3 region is CASSVGPTGPRGYTF. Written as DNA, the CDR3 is TGTGCCAGCAGCGTAGGGCCGACGGGACCGAGGGGCTACACCTTC.

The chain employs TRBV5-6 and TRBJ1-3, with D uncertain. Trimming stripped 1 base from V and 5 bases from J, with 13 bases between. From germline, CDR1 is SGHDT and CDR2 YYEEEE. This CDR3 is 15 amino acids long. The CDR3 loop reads CASSLSVLDRNTIYF. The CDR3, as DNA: TGTGCCAGCAGCTTGAGCGTGTTGGACCGAAACACCATATATTTT.

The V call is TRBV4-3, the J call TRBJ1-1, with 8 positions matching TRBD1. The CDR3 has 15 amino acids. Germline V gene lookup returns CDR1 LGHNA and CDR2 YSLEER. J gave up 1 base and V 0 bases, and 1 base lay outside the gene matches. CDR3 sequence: CASSQDGTGNTEAFF. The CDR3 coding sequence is TGCGCCAGCAGCCAAGATGGGACAGGGAACACTGAAGCTTTCTTT.

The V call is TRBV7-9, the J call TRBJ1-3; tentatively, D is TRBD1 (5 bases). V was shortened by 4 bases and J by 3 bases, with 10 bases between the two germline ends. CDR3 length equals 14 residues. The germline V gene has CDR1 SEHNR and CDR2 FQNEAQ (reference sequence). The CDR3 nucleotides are TGTGCCAGCAGCTCCGGGACGGATGGAAACACCATATATTTT. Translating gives CASSSGTDGNTIYF.

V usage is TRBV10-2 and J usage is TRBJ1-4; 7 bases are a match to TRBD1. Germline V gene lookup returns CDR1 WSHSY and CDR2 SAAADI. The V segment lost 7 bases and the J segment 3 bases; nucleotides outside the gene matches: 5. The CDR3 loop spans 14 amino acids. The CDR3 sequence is CASTTGAANEKLFF. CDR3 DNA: TGCGCCAGCACCACAGGGGCGGCTAATGAAAAACTGTTTTTT.